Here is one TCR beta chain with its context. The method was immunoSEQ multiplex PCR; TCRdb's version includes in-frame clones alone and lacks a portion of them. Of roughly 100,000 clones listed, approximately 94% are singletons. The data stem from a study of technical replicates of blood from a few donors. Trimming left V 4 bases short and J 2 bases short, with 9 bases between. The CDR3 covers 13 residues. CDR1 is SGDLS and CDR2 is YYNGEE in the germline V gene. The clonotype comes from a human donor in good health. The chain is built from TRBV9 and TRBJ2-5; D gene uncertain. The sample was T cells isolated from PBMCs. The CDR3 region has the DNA TGTGCCAGCAGCCGAACAGCACAAGAGACCCAGTACTTC. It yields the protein CASSRTAQETQYF.